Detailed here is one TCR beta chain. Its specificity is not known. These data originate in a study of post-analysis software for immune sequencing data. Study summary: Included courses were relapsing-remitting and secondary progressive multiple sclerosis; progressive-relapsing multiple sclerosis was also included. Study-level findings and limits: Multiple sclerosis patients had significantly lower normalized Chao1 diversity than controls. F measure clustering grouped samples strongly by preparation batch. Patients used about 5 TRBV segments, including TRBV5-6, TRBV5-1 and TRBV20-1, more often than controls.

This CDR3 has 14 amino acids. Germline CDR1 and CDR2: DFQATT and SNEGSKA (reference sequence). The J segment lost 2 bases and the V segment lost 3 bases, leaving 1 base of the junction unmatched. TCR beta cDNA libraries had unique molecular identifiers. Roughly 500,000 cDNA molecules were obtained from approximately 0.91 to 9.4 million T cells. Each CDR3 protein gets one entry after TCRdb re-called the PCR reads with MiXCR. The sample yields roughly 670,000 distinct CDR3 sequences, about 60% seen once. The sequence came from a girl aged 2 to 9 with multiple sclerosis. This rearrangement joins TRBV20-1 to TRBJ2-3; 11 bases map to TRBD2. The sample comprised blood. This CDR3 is CSASSGRATDTQYF. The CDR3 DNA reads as TGCAGTGCTAGTAGCGGGAGGGCCACAGATACGCAGTATTTT.